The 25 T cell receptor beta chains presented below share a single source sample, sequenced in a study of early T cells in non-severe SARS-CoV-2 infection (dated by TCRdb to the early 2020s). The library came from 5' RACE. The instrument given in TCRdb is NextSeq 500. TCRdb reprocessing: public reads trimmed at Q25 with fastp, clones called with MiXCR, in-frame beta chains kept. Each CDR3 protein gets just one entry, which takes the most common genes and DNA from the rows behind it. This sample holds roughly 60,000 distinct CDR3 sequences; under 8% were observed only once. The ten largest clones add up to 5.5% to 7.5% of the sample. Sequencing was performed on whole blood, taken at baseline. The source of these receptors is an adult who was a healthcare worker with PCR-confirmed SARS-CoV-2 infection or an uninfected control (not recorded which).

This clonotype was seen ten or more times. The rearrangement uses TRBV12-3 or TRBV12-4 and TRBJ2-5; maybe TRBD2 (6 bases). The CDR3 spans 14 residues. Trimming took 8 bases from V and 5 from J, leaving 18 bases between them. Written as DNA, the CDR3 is TGTGCCAGCGCGGGACGTAAGGTTAGGGAGACCCAGTACTTC. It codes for CASAGRKVRETQYF.

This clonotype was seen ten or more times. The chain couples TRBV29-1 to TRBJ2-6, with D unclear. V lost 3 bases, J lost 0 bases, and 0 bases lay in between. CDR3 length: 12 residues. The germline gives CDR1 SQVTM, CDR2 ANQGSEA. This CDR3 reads CSVDSGANVLTF. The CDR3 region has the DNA TGCAGCGTTGACTCTGGGGCCAACGTCCTGACTTTC.

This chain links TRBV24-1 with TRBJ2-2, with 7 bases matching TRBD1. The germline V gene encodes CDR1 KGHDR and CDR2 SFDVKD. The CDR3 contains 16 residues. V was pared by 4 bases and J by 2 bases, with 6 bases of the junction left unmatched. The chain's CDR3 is CATSDSYRGNTGELFF. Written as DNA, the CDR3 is TGTGCCACCAGTGACTCCTACAGGGGTAACACCGGGGAGCTGTTTTTT.

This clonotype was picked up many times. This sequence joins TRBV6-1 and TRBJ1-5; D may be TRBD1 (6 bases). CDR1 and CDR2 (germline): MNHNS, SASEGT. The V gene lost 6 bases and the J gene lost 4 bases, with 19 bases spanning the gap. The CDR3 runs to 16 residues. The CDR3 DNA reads TGTGCCAGCAGCGGAACAGGGATCTTGAGTAATCAGCCCCAGCATTTT. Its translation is CASSGTGILSNQPQHF.

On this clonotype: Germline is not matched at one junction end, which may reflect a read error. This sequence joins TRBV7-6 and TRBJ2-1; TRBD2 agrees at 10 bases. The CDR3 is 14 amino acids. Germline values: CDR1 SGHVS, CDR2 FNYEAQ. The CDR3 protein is CASTRLAGDNEQFF. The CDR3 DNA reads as TGTGCGAGCACAAGGCTAGCGGGAGACAATGAGCAGTTCTTC.

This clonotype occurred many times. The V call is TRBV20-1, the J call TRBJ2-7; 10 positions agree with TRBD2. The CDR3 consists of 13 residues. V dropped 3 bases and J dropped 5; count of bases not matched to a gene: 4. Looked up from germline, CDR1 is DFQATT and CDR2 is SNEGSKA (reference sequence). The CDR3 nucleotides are TGCAGTGCTAGCCTAGCGGGGGTTCACGAGCAGTACTTC. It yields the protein CSASLAGVHEQYF.

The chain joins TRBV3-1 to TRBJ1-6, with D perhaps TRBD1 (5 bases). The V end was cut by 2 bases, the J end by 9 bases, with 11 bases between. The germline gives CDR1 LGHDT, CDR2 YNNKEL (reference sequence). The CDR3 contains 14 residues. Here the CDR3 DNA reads TGTGCCAGCAGCCAAATTGACAGCCCTTCACCCCTCCACTTT. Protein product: CASSQIDSPSPLHF.

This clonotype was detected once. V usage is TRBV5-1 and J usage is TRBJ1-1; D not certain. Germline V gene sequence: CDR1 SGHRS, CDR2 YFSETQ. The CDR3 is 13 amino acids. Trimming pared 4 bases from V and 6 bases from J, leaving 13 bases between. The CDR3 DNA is TGCGCCAGCAGCCCGCTTGGGTGGGCTGAAGCTTTCTTT. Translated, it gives CASSPLGWAEAFF.

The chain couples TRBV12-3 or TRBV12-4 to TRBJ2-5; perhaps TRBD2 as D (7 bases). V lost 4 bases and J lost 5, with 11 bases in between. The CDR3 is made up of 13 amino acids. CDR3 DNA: TGTGCCAGCAGTTCGGGGGGCTTGGAGACCCAGTACTTC. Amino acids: CASSSGGLETQYF.

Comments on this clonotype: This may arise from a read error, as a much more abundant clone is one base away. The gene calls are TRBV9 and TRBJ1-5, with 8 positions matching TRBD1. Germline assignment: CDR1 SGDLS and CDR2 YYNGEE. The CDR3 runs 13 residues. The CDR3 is CASSVDRDQPQLF. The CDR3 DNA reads TGTGCCAGCAGCGTGGACAGGGATCAGCCCCAGCTTTTT.

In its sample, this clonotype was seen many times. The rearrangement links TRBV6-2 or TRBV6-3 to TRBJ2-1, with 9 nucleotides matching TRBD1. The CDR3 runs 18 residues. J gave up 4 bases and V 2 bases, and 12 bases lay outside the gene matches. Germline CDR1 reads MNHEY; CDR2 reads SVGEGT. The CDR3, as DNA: TGTGCCAGCAGTTACCTCCCCACAGGGGGCCCACTGTACAATGAGCAGTTCTTC. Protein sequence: CASSYLPTGGPLYNEQFF.

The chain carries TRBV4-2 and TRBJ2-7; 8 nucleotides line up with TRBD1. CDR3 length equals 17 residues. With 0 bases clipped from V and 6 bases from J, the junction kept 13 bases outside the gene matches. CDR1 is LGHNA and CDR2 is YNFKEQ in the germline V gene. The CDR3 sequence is CASSQEGSQGAVSEQYF. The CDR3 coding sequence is TGTGCCAGCAGCCAAGAAGGATCTCAGGGGGCAGTCAGCGAGCAGTACTTC.

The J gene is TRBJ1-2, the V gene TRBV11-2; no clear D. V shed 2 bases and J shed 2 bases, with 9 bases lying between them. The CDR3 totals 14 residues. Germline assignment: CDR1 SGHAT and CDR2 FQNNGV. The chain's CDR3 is CASSLRTENYGYTF. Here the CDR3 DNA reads TGTGCCAGCAGCTTACGAACAGAGAACTATGGCTACACCTTC.

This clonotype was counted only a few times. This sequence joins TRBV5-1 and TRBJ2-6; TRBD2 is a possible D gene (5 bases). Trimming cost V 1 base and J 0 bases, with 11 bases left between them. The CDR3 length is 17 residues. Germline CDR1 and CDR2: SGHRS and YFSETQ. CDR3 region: CASSLHLGSSGANVLTF. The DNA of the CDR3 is TGCGCCAGCAGCTTGCATCTGGGGAGCTCTGGGGCCAACGTCCTGACTTTC.

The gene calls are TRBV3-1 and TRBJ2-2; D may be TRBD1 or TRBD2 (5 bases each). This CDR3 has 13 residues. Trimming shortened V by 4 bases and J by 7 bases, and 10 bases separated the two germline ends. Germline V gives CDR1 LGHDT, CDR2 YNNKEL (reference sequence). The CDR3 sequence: CASSLQGVGELFF. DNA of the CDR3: TGTGCCAGCAGCCTCCAGGGAGTCGGGGAGCTGTTTTTT. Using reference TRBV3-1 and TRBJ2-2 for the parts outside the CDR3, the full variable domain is DTAVSQTPKYLVTQMGNDKSIKCEQNLGHDTMYWYKQDSKKFLKIMFSYNNKELIINETVPNRFSPKSPDKAHLNLHINSLELGDSAVYFCASSLQGVGELFFGEGSRLTVL.

CDR3 region: CASSPGQGDTDTQYF. The CDR3 DNA reads as TGTGCCAGCAGCCCGGGACAGGGGGACACAGATACGCAGTATTTT. The chain links TRBV7-9 to TRBJ2-3; 11 bases agree with TRBD1. This CDR3 spans 15 amino acids. The germline CDR1 and CDR2 sequences are SEHNR and FQNEAQ (reference sequence). After removal of 5 bases from V and 2 bases from J, the junction contained 3 bases not matched to a gene.

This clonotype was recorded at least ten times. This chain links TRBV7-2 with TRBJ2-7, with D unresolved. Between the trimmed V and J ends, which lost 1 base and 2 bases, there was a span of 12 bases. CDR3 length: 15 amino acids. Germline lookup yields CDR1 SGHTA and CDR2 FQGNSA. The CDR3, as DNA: TGTGCCAGCAGCTTAGGTTACGGCATAACCTACGAGCAGTACTTC. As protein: CASSLGYGITYEQYF.

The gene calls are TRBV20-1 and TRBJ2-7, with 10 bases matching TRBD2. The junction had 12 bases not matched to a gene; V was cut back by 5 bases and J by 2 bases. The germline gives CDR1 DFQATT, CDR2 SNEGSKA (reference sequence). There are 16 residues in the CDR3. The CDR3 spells CSAARLISGGAYEQYF. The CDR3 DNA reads TGCAGTGCTGCAAGATTGATAAGCGGGGGGGCCTACGAGCAGTACTTC.

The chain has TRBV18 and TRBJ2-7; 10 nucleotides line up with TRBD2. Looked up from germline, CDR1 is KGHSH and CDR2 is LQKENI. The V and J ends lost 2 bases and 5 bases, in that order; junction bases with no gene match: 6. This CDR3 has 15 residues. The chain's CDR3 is CASSPFSGGSHEQYF. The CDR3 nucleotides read TGTGCCAGCTCACCATTTAGCGGGGGGAGTCACGAGCAGTACTTC.

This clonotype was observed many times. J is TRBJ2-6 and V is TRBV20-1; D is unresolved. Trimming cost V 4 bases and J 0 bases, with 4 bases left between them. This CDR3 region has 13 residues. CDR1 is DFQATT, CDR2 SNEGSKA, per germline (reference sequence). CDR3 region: CSAISSGANVLTF. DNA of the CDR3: TGCAGTGCTATTAGCTCTGGGGCCAACGTCCTGACTTTC.

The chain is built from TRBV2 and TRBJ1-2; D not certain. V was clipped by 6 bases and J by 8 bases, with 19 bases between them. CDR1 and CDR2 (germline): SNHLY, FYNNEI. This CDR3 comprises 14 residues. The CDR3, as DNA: TGTGCCAGCAGCCCCGACGGAAGGGCAGCAGGCTACACCTTC. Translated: CASSPDGRAAGYTF.

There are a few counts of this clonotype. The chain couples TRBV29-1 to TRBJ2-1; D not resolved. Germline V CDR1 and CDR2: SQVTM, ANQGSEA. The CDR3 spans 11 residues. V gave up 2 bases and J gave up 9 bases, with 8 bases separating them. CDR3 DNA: TGCAGCGTTGAAATAGGAGTTGAGCAGTTCTTC. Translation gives CSVEIGVEQFF.

CDR3 region: CASSQEAGGGEAFF. The CDR3, as DNA: TGCGCCAGCAGCCAAGAGGCAGGGGGCGGGGAAGCTTTCTTT. The chain joins TRBV4-3 to TRBJ1-1; TRBD1 aligns across 8 bases. The V gene end was trimmed by 0 bases and the J gene end by 8 bases; junction bases not matched to a gene: 5. This CDR3 is built from 14 residues. CDR1 is LGHNA and CDR2 is YSLEER in the germline V gene.

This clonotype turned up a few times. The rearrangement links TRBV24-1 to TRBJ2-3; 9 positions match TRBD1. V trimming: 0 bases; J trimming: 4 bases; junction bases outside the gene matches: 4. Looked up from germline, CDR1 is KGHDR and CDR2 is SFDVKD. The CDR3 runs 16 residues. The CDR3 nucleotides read TGTGCCACCAGTGATTTGCGGGACAGGGCAGCAGATACGCAGTATTTT. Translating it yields CATSDLRDRAADTQYF.

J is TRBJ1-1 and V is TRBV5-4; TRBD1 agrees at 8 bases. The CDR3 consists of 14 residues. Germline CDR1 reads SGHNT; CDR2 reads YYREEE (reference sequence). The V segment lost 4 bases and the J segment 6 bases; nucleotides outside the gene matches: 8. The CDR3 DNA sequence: TGTGCCAGCAGCCTGCAGGGGGCGCCGGCTGAAGCTTTCTTT. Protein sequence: CASSLQGAPAEAFF.